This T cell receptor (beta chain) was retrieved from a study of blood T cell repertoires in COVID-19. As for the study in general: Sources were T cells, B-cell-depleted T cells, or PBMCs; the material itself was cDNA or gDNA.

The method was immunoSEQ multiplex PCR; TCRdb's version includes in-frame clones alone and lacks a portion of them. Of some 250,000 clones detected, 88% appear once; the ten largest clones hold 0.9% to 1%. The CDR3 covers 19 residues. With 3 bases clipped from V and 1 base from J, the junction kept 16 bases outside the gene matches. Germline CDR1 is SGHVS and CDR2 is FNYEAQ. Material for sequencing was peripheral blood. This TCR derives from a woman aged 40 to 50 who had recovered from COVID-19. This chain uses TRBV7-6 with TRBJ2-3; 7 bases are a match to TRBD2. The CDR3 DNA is TGTGCCAGCAGCTTGGGCTCTGGGGCTAGCGGACCTCGCACAGATACGCAGTATTTT. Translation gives CASSLGSGASGPRTDTQYF.